Here is one T cell receptor (beta chain) with its context. The data stem from a study of cytomegalovirus exposure and HLA in healthy donors. The germline gives CDR1 LNHDA, CDR2 SQIVND (reference sequence). The CDR3 is made up of 14 amino acids. V lost 5 bases, J lost 5 bases, and 15 bases lay in between. Assay: immunoSEQ multiplex PCR; the TCRdb copy retains only in-frame clones and omits some. The sample records 150,000 to 200,000 clones, approximately 84% being singletons. Sequenced: PBMCs. This receptor was identified in a man aged 18 to 29 in good health and CMV-seropositive. This rearrangement joins TRBV19 to TRBJ2-5; the D gene is possibly TRBD1 (6 bases). The CDR3 spells CASSLGTFGETQYF. The CDR3 DNA sequence: TGTGCCAGTAGTCTCGGGACATTCGGTGAGACCCAGTACTTC.